Presented here are 29 T cell receptor beta chains from one specimen sequenced in a study of blood T cell repertoires in COVID-19. Repertoires were generated with immunoSEQ multiplex PCR, while TCRdb's copy carries only in-frame clones and drops some. The sample holds some 150,000 clones, 80% to 90% seen once. Specimen: peripheral blood. The receptors derive from a woman between 50 and 59 years old in a cohort sampled during active or convalescent COVID-19.

This clone was found once. The chain couples TRBV11-2 to TRBJ1-5; D unresolved. The CDR3 length is 15 residues. The V gene lost 3 bases and the J gene lost 0 bases, with 9 bases spanning the gap. Germline values: CDR1 SGHAT, CDR2 FQNNGV. The CDR3 DNA reads TGTGCCAGCAGCTTCTCGGGGAATAGCAATCAGCCCCAGCATTTT. Translating gives CASSFSGNSNQPQHF.

Concerning this clone: This CDR3 is also generated by other DNA sequences in the sample. The chain employs TRBV13 and TRBJ2-7; D is unresolved. The CDR3 has 11 residues. Between the trimmed V and J ends, which lost 1 base and 6 bases, there was a span of 4 bases. The germline V gene encodes CDR1 PRHDT and CDR2 FYEKMQ (reference sequence). CDR3 sequence reads: CASSLVSEQYF. The CDR3 DNA reads TGTGCCAGCAGCTTAGTCTCCGAGCAGTACTTC.

This chain uses TRBV18 with TRBJ1-3; weak D call: TRBD1 (5 bases). Trimming pared 2 bases from V and 0 bases from J, leaving 11 bases between. The CDR3 runs 16 residues. The germline gives CDR1 KGHSH, CDR2 LQKENI. For the CDR3, the DNA is TGTGCCAGCTCACCATGGGGCAGGGACTCTGGAAACACCATATATTTT. Translated, it gives CASSPWGRDSGNTIYF.

The rearrangement joins TRBV9 to TRBJ2-3; 8 positions match TRBD2. This CDR3 contains 15 residues. Germline V gene lookup returns CDR1 SGDLS and CDR2 YYNGEE. V lost 2 bases, J lost 2 bases, and 4 bases stayed unmatched. CDR3 DNA: TGTGCCAGCAGCGTCCCGCGGGGGGACACAGATACGCAGTATTTT. Translated: CASSVPRGDTDTQYF.

In this sample, this clone turned up a few times. The chain links TRBV12-3 or TRBV12-4 to TRBJ2-3, with 7 nucleotides matching TRBD2. V gave up 6 bases and J gave up 6 bases; unmatched junction bases: 6. The CDR3 consists of 13 residues. The DNA for the CDR3 is TGTGCCAGCAGGGCGGGGGTATTGGATACGCAGTATTTT. It translates to CASRAGVLDTQYF.

The V gene is TRBV5-1, the J gene TRBJ1-2; D is perhaps TRBD1 (6 bases). Per germline, CDR1 SGHRS and CDR2 YFSETQ. CDR3 length equals 15 residues. The germline V and J ends were trimmed by 4 bases and 4 bases, with 17 bases remaining between them. CDR3 sequence (DNA): TGCGCCAGCAGCGGTGGACAGTCATCTTCCTATGGCTACACCTTC. This gives the protein CASSGGQSSSYGYTF. Full variable domain (rest looked up from reference TRBV5-1 and TRBJ1-2): KAGVTQTPRYLIKTRGQQVTLSCSPISGHRSVSWYQQTPGQGLQFLFEYFSETQRNKGNFPGRFSGRQFSNSRSEMNVSTLELGDSALYLCASSGGQSSSYGYTFGSGTRLTVV.

About this clone: One end of the junction fails to match germline, which may point to a read error. The rearrangement uses TRBV7-7 and TRBJ2-5, with D possibly TRBD1 on 5 matching bases. The length of the CDR3 is 13 residues. Germline V gene lookup returns CDR1 SSHAT and CDR2 FNYEAQ (reference sequence). The CDR3 loop reads CASTDRNQETQYF. The CDR3 bases are TGTGCTAGCACCGACAGAAACCAAGAGACCCAGTACTTC.

The chain joins TRBV12-5 to TRBJ1-5; D not certain. CDR3 size: 12 residues. Germline CDR1 reads LGHNT; CDR2 reads FRNRAP. The ends were cut back, 4 bases at V and 4 bases at J, with 5 bases in the middle. CDR3 sequence (DNA): TGTGCTAGTGGTTCCCCAAATCAGCCCCAGCATTTT. As protein: CASGSPNQPQHF.

This clone was seen only a few times. This sequence joins TRBV5-1 and TRBJ2-1; 9 positions agree with TRBD1. Germline V gene sequence: CDR1 SGHRS, CDR2 YFSETQ. V lost 2 bases, J lost 8 bases, and 14 bases stayed unmatched. The length of the CDR3 is 17 residues. CDR3 protein: CASSLGFMGTGIHEQFF. The CDR3 DNA follows: TGCGCCAGCAGCTTAGGGTTTATGGGGACAGGGATCCATGAGCAGTTCTTC.

This chain uses TRBV19 with TRBJ1-5; D gene unclear. The CDR3 is 14 amino acids. CDR1 LNHDA and CDR2 SQIVND come from the germline V gene (reference sequence). Trimming pared 4 bases from V and 10 bases from J, leaving 17 bases between. CDR3: CASSTTGASYPQHF. In nucleotides, the CDR3 is TGTGCCAGTAGTACCACGGGTGCATCGTATCCCCAGCATTTT.

The chain has TRBV30 and TRBJ1-6; 7 bases align to TRBD1. There are 14 residues in the CDR3. Trimming at V came to 3 bases and at J to 9 bases, leaving 8 bases not matched to a gene. Germline V CDR1 and CDR2: GTSNPN, SVGIG (reference sequence). The CDR3 protein is CAWRGTEGSSPLHF. CDR3 coding DNA: TGTGCCTGGAGGGGGACAGAAGGGAGTTCACCCCTCCACTTT.

V is TRBV7-9 and J is TRBJ2-5; TRBD1 might be the D (6 bases). With 5 bases removed from V and 0 bases from J, the gap between germline ends came to 16 bases. From germline, CDR1 is SEHNR and CDR2 FQNEAQ (reference sequence). The CDR3 has 16 amino acids. The CDR3 sequence: CASSHANQGNQETQYF. CDR3 DNA: TGTGCCAGCAGCCATGCAAACCAGGGGAACCAAGAGACCCAGTACTTC.

V gene TRBV6-5 combines with J gene TRBJ1-2; 8 bases fit TRBD1. The CDR3 is 13 amino acids. From germline, CDR1 is MNHEY and CDR2 SVGAGI. J lost 2 bases, V lost 5 bases, and 1 base had no gene match. The CDR3, as DNA: TGTGCCAGCAGTCGGACAGGGAACTATGGCTACACCTTC. Protein sequence: CASSRTGNYGYTF.

The genes are TRBV5-6 and TRBJ1-2; TRBD1 matches at 7 bases. Losses at the gene ends were 4 bases for V and 3 bases for J; bases not matched to a gene: 9. The V gene's germline CDR1 is SGHDT and CDR2 YYEEEE. The CDR3 runs 15 residues. The CDR3 DNA reads TGTGCCAGCAGCCTACAGGGGACAAGCTACTATGGCTACACCTTC. Translated, it gives CASSLQGTSYYGYTF. The full variable domain, with the rest looked up from reference TRBV5-6 and TRBJ1-2, is DAGVTQSPTHLIKTRGQQVTLRCSPKSGHDTVSWYQQALGQGPQFIFQYYEEEERQRGNFPDRFSGHQFPNYSSELNVNALLLGDSALYLCASSLQGTSYYGYTFGSGTRLTVV.

The chain recombines TRBV5-4 with TRBJ1-3; D uncertain. The germline V gene has CDR1 SGHNT and CDR2 YYREEE (reference sequence). The CDR3 spans 15 residues. V was pared by 3 bases and J by 0 bases, with 10 bases between. The CDR3 sequence: CASSSDTTSGNTIYF. The DNA for the CDR3 is TGTGCCAGCAGCTCCGACACCACCTCTGGAAACACCATATATTTT.

In this sample, this clone turned up once. The CDR3 spells CAWSVGQGNQPQHF. The CDR3 DNA sequence: TGTGCCTGGAGTGTAGGGCAGGGAAATCAGCCCCAGCATTTT. V is TRBV30 and J is TRBJ1-5; D might be TRBD1 (5 bases). The CDR3 is 14 amino acids. In germline, CDR1 is GTSNPN, CDR2 SVGIG (reference sequence). Trimming shortened V by 0 bases and J by 4 bases, and 10 bases separated the two germline ends.

The J gene is TRBJ2-1, the V gene TRBV3-1 (or the pseudogene TRBV3-2), with a weak D call TRBD2 (5 bases). CDR1 LGHDT and CDR2 YNNKEL come from the germline V gene (reference sequence). The CDR3 sequence is 14 residues long. The V gene lost 5 bases and the J gene lost 6 bases, with 14 bases spanning the gap. CDR3 DNA: TGTGCCAGCAGCGTCCGGACTGAGGGCAATGAGCAGTTCTTC. Encoded protein: CASSVRTEGNEQFF.

The V call is TRBV3-1 (or the pseudogene TRBV3-2), the J call TRBJ2-2, with TRBD2 as a possible D gene (7 bases). CDR1 and CDR2 from the germline V gene are LGHDT and YNNKEL (reference sequence). The V gene lost 3 bases and the J gene lost 4 bases, with 18 bases spanning the gap. This CDR3 contains 17 residues. CDR3 in amino acids: CASSHYSGGRGTGELFF. In nucleotides, the CDR3 is TGTGCCAGCAGCCATTATTCGGGGGGCCGGGGCACCGGGGAGCTGTTTTTT.

This chain uses TRBV6-5 with TRBJ2-2; maybe TRBD1 (5 bases). Germline V gene data show CDR1 as MNHEY and CDR2 as SVGAGI. Trimming left V 0 bases short and J 3 bases short, with 8 bases between. The CDR3 sequence is 15 residues long. Here the CDR3 reads CASSYSDRYTGELFF. CDR3 in DNA: TGTGCCAGCAGTTACTCAGACAGATACACCGGGGAGCTGTTTTTT.

The chain recombines TRBV10-3 with TRBJ2-7; possible D gene TRBD2, 5 bases. The CDR3 runs 15 residues. V was pared by 8 bases and J by 6 bases, with 23 bases between. Looked up from germline, CDR1 is ENHRY and CDR2 is SYGVKD. This CDR3 is CAIGFGTLGGSEQYF. The CDR3 DNA reads as TGTGCCATCGGGTTCGGAACCCTCGGCGGGTCCGAGCAGTACTTC.

J is TRBJ1-2 and V is TRBV5-1, with 7 bases matching TRBD1. Trimming cost V 4 bases and J 4 bases; bases outside gene matches: 7. Germline CDR1 and CDR2: SGHRS and YFSETQ. This CDR3 has 14 amino acids. The CDR3 protein is CASSGDSFSYGYTF. CDR3 DNA: TGCGCCAGCAGCGGGGACAGTTTCTCCTATGGCTACACCTTC.

This clone was picked up one time. The chain is built from TRBV20-1 and TRBJ1-1; D unresolved. Germline CDR1 DFQATT, CDR2 SNEGSKA (reference sequence). The V end was cut by 3 bases, the J end by 1 base, with 3 bases between. The CDR3 has 11 amino acids. The DNA for the CDR3 is TGCAGTGCTAGCTGGAACACTGAAGCTTTCTTT. Translated, it gives CSASWNTEAFF.

The gene calls are TRBV6-5 and TRBJ1-6, with 9 nucleotides matching TRBD1. Germline V lookup: CDR1 MNHEY, CDR2 SVGAGI. V lost 4 bases, J lost 9 bases, and 4 bases stayed unmatched. This CDR3 comprises 14 residues. This chain's CDR3 is CASSLQGAGSPLHF. DNA for the CDR3: TGTGCCAGCAGTTTACAGGGGGCAGGTTCACCCCTCCACTTT.

The rearrangement joins TRBV7-9 to TRBJ2-7; a possible D gene is TRBD1 (5 bases). V lost 3 bases, J lost 0 bases, and 9 bases lay in between. In germline, CDR1 is SEHNR, CDR2 FQNEAQ (reference sequence). This CDR3 comprises 14 residues. The CDR3 region is CASSLDTNSYEQYF. In nucleotides, the CDR3 is TGTGCCAGCAGCTTGGACACCAACTCCTACGAGCAGTACTTC.

This chain joins TRBV6-6 and TRBJ1-5; possible D gene TRBD1, 6 bases. The CDR3 spans 13 residues. Trimming removed 6 bases from V and 5 bases from J, with 11 bases in between. The germline V gene has CDR1 MNHNY and CDR2 SVGAGI (reference sequence). CDR3 region: CASRTRTDQPQHF. CDR3 nucleotides: TGTGCCAGCAGGACTCGGACAGATCAGCCCCAGCATTTT.

This clone was picked up one time. The J gene is TRBJ2-3, the V gene TRBV4-1, with D possibly being TRBD2 (5 bases). V lost 1 base, J lost 6 bases, and 8 bases lay in between. Germline V gene data show CDR1 as MGHRA and CDR2 as YSYEKL. The CDR3 is 13 amino acids. The CDR3 DNA sequence: TGCGCCAGCAGCCAAGCGACGGGGGATACGCAGTATTTT. This gives the protein CASSQATGDTQYF.

This clone was detected ten times or more. The rearrangement links TRBV4-1 to TRBJ2-1, with TRBD2 identical over 8 bases. The germline CDR1 and CDR2 sequences are MGHRA and YSYEKL. This CDR3 contains 15 residues. The V segment lost 4 bases and the J segment 5 bases; nucleotides outside the gene matches: 7. CDR3 sequence (DNA): TGCGCCAGCAGCCGCACTAGCGGACTTAACAATGAGCAGTTCTTC. Encoded protein: CASSRTSGLNNEQFF.

V is TRBV12-3 or TRBV12-4 and J is TRBJ2-1; 8 nucleotides align to TRBD2. The V segment lost 6 bases and the J segment 7 bases; nucleotides outside the gene matches: 5. This CDR3 has 13 amino acids. The CDR3 bases are TGTGCCAGCAGAGACACTAGCGGTAATGAGCAGTTCTTC. Translating it yields CASRDTSGNEQFF.

This sequence joins TRBV21-1 and TRBJ2-3; no check of the table's D call, TRBD2, against the DNA was made. TRBV21-1 is marked as a pseudogene. The CDR3 length is 18 residues. CDR3 residues: CASSNSLAGGRGTDTQYF. In DNA form, the CDR3 reads TGTGCCAGCAGCAACAGTCTAGCGGGGGGGAGGGGCACAGATACGCAGTATTTT.